What follows are 18 T cell receptor beta chains derived from one specimen sequenced in a study of T-cell reconstitution after alpha-beta-depleted transplantation in children. The authors prepared the TCRbeta library with unique molecular identifiers. TCRdb reprocessed the PCR reads via MiXCR and lists one record per CDR3 protein. The data contain 500,000 to 600,000 distinct CDR3 sequences, about 16% of them seen just once; the ten biggest clones take up more than 2.5%. The sequencing here drew on PBMCs from the stem cell graft donor, taken from the stem cell graft. Every receptor here comes from a human donor who donated a stem cell graft to a child with acute lymphoblastic leukemia.

This chain uses TRBV20-1 with TRBJ2-1, with 9 bases matching TRBD2. This CDR3 comprises 16 residues. Per germline, CDR1 DFQATT and CDR2 SNEGSKA (reference sequence). With V trimmed by 0 bases and J by 9 bases, 12 bases remained unmatched. CDR3 nucleotides: TGCAGTGCTAGAGATGGGGGATTAGCGGGAGCGCGTGAGCAGTTCTTC. It encodes CSARDGGLAGAREQFF.

The sample holds a few counts of this clonotype. V gene TRBV19 combines with J gene TRBJ1-2, with D maybe TRBD1 (5 bases). This CDR3 has 15 amino acids. Germline V gene lookup returns CDR1 LNHDA and CDR2 SQIVND (reference sequence). V was shortened by 3 bases and J by 2 bases, with 13 bases between the two germline ends. In nucleotides, the CDR3 is TGTGCCAGTAGTATCTTGGCAGGGACCAACTATGGCTACACCTTC. Translation: CASSILAGTNYGYTF.

This clonotype turned up a few times. The rearrangement links TRBV25-1 to TRBJ2-7, with D hard to call. Trimming left V 4 bases short and J 4 bases short, with 17 bases between. This CDR3 is 15 amino acids long. Germline V gene sequence: CDR1 MGHDK, CDR2 SYGVNS. DNA of the CDR3: TGTGCCAGCAGTGCCGCAGTGGGTGTGGGTTACGAGCAGTACTTC. This sequence encodes CASSAAVGVGYEQYF.

The V gene is TRBV29-1, the J gene TRBJ2-7; D not certain. V gave up 0 bases and J gave up 3 bases, with 9 bases separating them. This CDR3 has 13 amino acids. The germline gives CDR1 SQVTM, CDR2 ANQGSEA. CDR3 nucleotides: TGCAGCGTTGAAGAAGTTCACCTCTACGAGCAGTACTTC. As protein: CSVEEVHLYEQYF.

This clonotype occurred a few times. The chain is built from TRBV7-9 and TRBJ2-3, with 9 bases aligning to TRBD1. Germline V CDR1 and CDR2: SEHNR, FQNEAQ (reference sequence). After removal of 2 bases from V and 7 bases from J, the junction contained 1 base not matched to a gene. This CDR3 has 13 residues. CDR3 nucleotides: TGTGCCAGCAGCTTAACAGGGGGCTATACGCAGTATTTT. It translates to CASSLTGGYTQYF.

This clonotype was seen a handful of times. The chain is built from TRBV29-1 and TRBJ2-5; D possibly uses TRBD1 or TRBD2 (5 bases each). The germline gives CDR1 SQVTM, CDR2 ANQGSEA. Trimming left V 6 bases short and J 4 bases short, with 18 bases between. This CDR3 has 14 residues. CDR3 amino acids: CSVGESLGGETQYF. In DNA, the CDR3 is TGCAGCGTGGGGGAAAGCCTAGGTGGAGAGACCCAGTACTTC.

This clonotype was seen a handful of times. The chain is built from TRBV20-1 and TRBJ2-4; maybe TRBD1 (7 bases). The germline V gene has CDR1 DFQATT and CDR2 SNEGSKA (reference sequence). V was clipped by 6 bases and J by 7 bases, with 22 bases between them. CDR3 length: 15 amino acids. The CDR3 protein is CSASPRRGRTNIQYF. CDR3 in DNA: TGCAGTGCGTCGCCCCGGAGGGGGCGAACGAACATTCAGTACTTC.

The gene calls are TRBV11-2 and TRBJ1-2; 7 bases map to TRBD1. CDR1 and CDR2 from the germline V gene are SGHAT and FQNNGV. The CDR3 covers 17 residues. V was pared by 3 bases and J by 8 bases, with 18 bases of the junction left unmatched. CDR3 DNA sequence: TGTGCCAGCAGCTTCCCTCGAGGAGGGGGCTCCCCTCGGGGCTACACCTTC. It translates to CASSFPRGGGSPRGYTF.

This clonotype was detected a few times. The chain combines TRBV7-9 with TRBJ1-5, with 9 positions matching TRBD1. J lost 3 bases, V lost 5 bases, and 11 bases had no gene match. The germline V gene has CDR1 SEHNR and CDR2 FQNEAQ (reference sequence). The CDR3 is made up of 17 amino acids. DNA for the CDR3: TGTGCCAGCAGCACGGGACAGGGAATCGGTTCCAATCAGCCCCAGCATTTT. Amino acid sequence: CASSTGQGIGSNQPQHF.

This clonotype was seen just once. J is TRBJ2-1 and V is TRBV20-1; 12 bases line up with TRBD2. J lost 8 bases, V lost 0 bases, and 11 bases had no gene match. CDR1 and CDR2 (germline): DFQATT, SNEGSKA (reference sequence). CDR3 length: 17 residues. The DNA for the CDR3 is TGCAGTGCTAGAGATCTACGGACTAGCGGGACCGACCATGAGCAGTTCTTC. Its translation: CSARDLRTSGTDHEQFF.

This clonotype occurred a few times. This sequence joins TRBV7-3 and TRBJ2-5; D tentatively reads TRBD1 or TRBD2 (5 bases each). Trimming pared 5 bases from V and 3 bases from J, leaving 19 bases between. Germline V gene sequence: CDR1 SGHTA, CDR2 FQGTGA. The CDR3 runs 16 residues. The CDR3 protein is CASSRHGDGLKETQYF. CDR3 coding DNA: TGTGCCAGCAGCCGCCACGGGGACGGCCTCAAAGAGACCCAGTACTTC.

The J gene is TRBJ1-1, the V gene TRBV5-5, with D uncertain. This CDR3 is built from 15 residues. Per the germline V gene, CDR1 is SGHKS and CDR2 is YYEKEE (reference sequence). Trimming stripped 0 bases from V and 1 base from J, with 10 bases between. As DNA, the CDR3 is TGTGCCAGCAGCTTGGAGTTGGGGTGGAACACTGAAGCTTTCTTT. Translating gives CASSLELGWNTEAFF.

The chain employs TRBV29-1 and TRBJ2-7; perhaps TRBD2 as D (5 bases). The CDR3 spans 14 residues. Between the trimmed V and J ends, which lost 4 bases and 1 base, there was a span of 14 bases. Germline V gene sequence: CDR1 SQVTM, CDR2 ANQGSEA. The CDR3 sequence: CSVGRYSGSYEQYF. In nucleotides, the CDR3 is TGCAGCGTTGGGAGGTATTCGGGATCCTACGAGCAGTACTTC.

A few counts support this clonotype. The chain recombines TRBV6-5 with TRBJ2-2; D gene unclear. The CDR3 runs to 17 residues. The V end was cut by 2 bases, the J end by 0 bases, with 13 bases between. Germline assignment: CDR1 MNHEY and CDR2 SVGAGI. CDR3 coding DNA: TGTGCCAGCAGTTACGACCAAGGCACAGCGAACACCGGGGAGCTGTTTTTT. Its translation is CASSYDQGTANTGELFF.

The J gene is TRBJ2-1, the V gene TRBV5-1, with D maybe TRBD1 (5 bases). The V gene lost 2 bases and the J gene lost 3 bases, with 9 bases spanning the gap. From germline, CDR1 is SGHRS and CDR2 YFSETQ. The CDR3 extends over 14 amino acids. The CDR3 DNA follows: TGCGCCAGCAGCTTCCTGGACAACTACAATGAGCAGTTCTTC. Translating it yields CASSFLDNYNEQFF.

This clonotype was counted between two and nine times. CDR3 sequence reads: CAISEGQPNTEAFF. The DNA of the CDR3 is TGTGCCATCAGTGAAGGCCAGCCGAACACTGAAGCTTTCTTT. The chain is built from TRBV10-3 and TRBJ1-1; D is unresolved. This CDR3 region has 14 residues. Germline V gene sequence: CDR1 ENHRY, CDR2 SYGVKD. The V end lost 3 bases, the J end lost 1 base, and 9 bases lay between the germline ends.

The CDR3 spells CSASGLAASYEQYF. DNA for the CDR3: TGCAGTGCTAGTGGACTAGCGGCCTCCTACGAGCAGTACTTC. This rearrangement joins TRBV20-1 to TRBJ2-7; TRBD2 agrees at 10 bases. The CDR3 length is 14 residues. The germline CDR1 and CDR2 sequences are DFQATT and SNEGSKA (reference sequence). The junction had 2 bases not matched to a gene; V was cut back by 3 bases and J by 0 bases.

The chain combines TRBV4-2 with TRBJ2-2, with 9 nucleotides matching TRBD2. CDR3 length equals 18 residues. V gave up 2 bases and J gave up 1 base; unmatched junction bases: 8. Germline-derived CDR1 and CDR2 are LGHNA and YNFKEQ. The CDR3 spells CASSQFALAGRNTGELFF. CDR3 DNA sequence: TGTGCCAGCAGCCAATTCGCTCTAGCGGGAAGGAACACCGGGGAGCTGTTTTTT.